The present T cell receptor beta chain was sequenced within a study of shared clonotypes between healthy human individuals. Study-level points and caveats: Apart from blood, nothing was sampled; tissue repertoires likely differ.

This clone was observed many times. What it binds is unknown. Other DNA sequences within the sample encode an identical CDR3. Here immunoSEQ multiplex PCR was the method, and the copy in TCRdb shows in-frame clones only, minus some. The table shows 110,000 or so clones, with around two thirds occurring only once. This CDR3 has 13 residues. Germline V gene sequence: CDR1 SGHVS, CDR2 FNYEAQ. V lost 5 bases, J lost 3 bases, and 11 bases lay in between. Sample: memory CD8+ T cells sorted from blood. The sample's subset: CD45RO+ cells pooled with CCR7-negative TemRA cells. This chain uses TRBV7-6 with TRBJ2-7; D remains unclear. The TCR sequence derives from a woman under 40 in good health. CDR3 nucleotide sequence: TGTGCCAGCAGCCCCGGGCCCAACTACGAGCAGTACTTC. This translates into CASSPGPNYEQYF.